This T cell receptor beta chain was identified in a study of technical replicates of blood from a few donors. Germline-derived CDR1 and CDR2 are MNHEY and SMNVEV (reference sequence). The V end lost 3 bases, the J end lost 2 bases, and 13 bases lay between the germline ends. This CDR3 region has 16 residues. Profiling relied on immunoSEQ multiplex PCR, and the TCRdb table lists in-frame clones only, not all of them. The profile shows about 81,000 clones, around 96% of them singletons. The chain couples TRBV27 to TRBJ2-2, with a tentative D call TRBD1 (5 bases). The sequencing sample was made of T cells isolated from PBMCs. The receptor comes from a human donor in good health. The CDR3: CASSLLGALNTGELFF. In DNA form, the CDR3 reads TGTGCCAGCAGTTTGTTAGGGGCACTCAACACCGGGGAGCTGTTTTTT.